The source of this TCR beta chain is a study of early T cells in non-severe SARS-CoV-2 infection. Study context: Investigators sequenced bulk RNA drawn from unsorted whole blood, and chains remained unpaired.

Germline values: CDR1 SGDLS, CDR2 YYNGEE. This CDR3 is 16 amino acids long. J lost 5 bases, V lost 0 bases, and 5 bases had no gene match. This clonotype was seen ten or more times. Unique molecular identifiers were added to individual cDNA molecules. TCRdb processed the 5' RACE reads anew with MiXCR; each CDR3 protein has one entry. The sample contains 35,000 to 40,000 distinct CDR3 sequences, approximately 9.1% of which appear only once. This receptor was obtained from an adult who was a healthcare worker with PCR-confirmed SARS-CoV-2 infection or an uninfected control (not recorded which). Material: whole blood. This sequence joins TRBV9 and TRBJ1-2; 12 bases are shared with TRBD1. CDR3 region: CASSVAGDRGLYGYTF. For the CDR3, the DNA is TGTGCCAGCAGCGTAGCCGGGGACAGGGGGCTTTATGGCTACACCTTC.